These 25 T cell receptor beta chains originate from one sample sequenced in a study of cytotoxic CD8 clonotypes in ibrutinib-treated CLL. Method: immunoSEQ multiplex PCR; TCRdb's copy keeps in-frame clones and lacks some. The table lists 130,000 or so clones, 70% to 85% of them singletons. Sequencing was performed on PBMCs, taken after 12 months of ibrutinib treatment. The receptors shown here come from a human donor with chronic lymphocytic leukemia.

This sequence joins TRBV4-3 and TRBJ2-1; 9 bases agree with TRBD1. Germline V CDR1 and CDR2: LGHNA, YSLEER. V shed 4 bases, J shed 6 bases, and the junction held 7 bases outside the gene matches. The CDR3 covers 15 residues. CDR3 DNA sequence: TGCGCCAGCAGCCCTGGACAGGGGACCCCCAATGAGCAGTTCTTC. As protein: CASSPGQGTPNEQFF.

This chain connects TRBV11-3 to TRBJ2-2, with D maybe TRBD2 (7 bases). V lost 5 bases and J 6 bases, leaving 16 bases between the germline ends. Germline loops: CDR1 SGHNT, CDR2 YENEEA. This CDR3 comprises 15 residues. CDR3 protein: CASSANQGRAGELFF. CDR3 DNA sequence: TGTGCCAGCAGCGCCAACCAGGGGAGGGCCGGGGAGCTGTTTTTT.

The chain combines TRBV11-3 with TRBJ2-7; D may be TRBD2 (5 bases). The CDR3 has 12 residues. V dropped 0 bases and J dropped 6 bases, with 6 bases sitting between them. The germline CDR1 and CDR2 sequences are SGHNT and YENEEA. The CDR3, as DNA: TGTGCCAGCAGCTTAGATCGGGGCGAGCAGTACTTC. Translation gives CASSLDRGEQYF.

This clone was recorded once. V gene TRBV7-2 combines with J gene TRBJ2-3; D call uncertain. V dropped 4 bases and J dropped 1 base, with 12 bases sitting between them. The CDR3 totals 15 residues. The germline V gene encodes CDR1 SGHTA and CDR2 FQGNSA. The CDR3 sequence: CASSSRRLRTDTQYF. Written as DNA, the CDR3 is TGTGCCAGCAGCTCAAGGAGACTCCGCACAGATACGCAGTATTTT. Full variable domain (outside the CDR3, taken from reference TRBV7-2 and TRBJ2-3): GAGVSQSPSNKVTEKGKDVELRCDPISGHTALYWYRQSLGQGLEFLIYFQGNSAPDKSGLPSDRFSAERTGGSVSTLTIQRTQQEDSAVYLCASSSRRLRTDTQYFGPGTRLTVL.

Here the CDR3 reads CASSLGGTSYEQYF. For the CDR3, the DNA is TGTGCCAGCAGCTTAGGAGGTACCTCCTACGAGCAGTACTTC. This chain connects TRBV7-6 to TRBJ2-7; D is uncertain. Germline CDR1 and CDR2: SGHVS and FNYEAQ. The CDR3 is 14 amino acids. The V gene lost 1 base and the J gene lost 0 bases, with 7 bases spanning the gap.

The CDR3 sequence is CASSIYGGGTDTQYF. The CDR3 nucleotides are TGTGCCAGTAGTATATATGGGGGCGGGACAGATACGCAGTATTTT. V and J are TRBV19 and TRBJ2-3, with D possibly matching TRBD1 (6 bases). Trimming removed 2 bases from V and 3 bases from J, with 12 bases in between. This CDR3 has 15 residues. Germline-derived CDR1 and CDR2 are LNHDA and SQIVND (reference sequence).

The count of this clone is one. The chain recombines TRBV4-1 with TRBJ2-1; 9 bases fit TRBD1. The CDR3 extends over 17 amino acids. V trimming: 0 bases; J trimming: 4 bases; junction bases outside the gene matches: 7. The germline gives CDR1 MGHRA, CDR2 YSYEKL. CDR3 sequence (DNA): TGCGCCAGCAGCCAAGAGAATCCGGGACAGGGTTACAATGAGCAGTTCTTC. It is translated as CASSQENPGQGYNEQFF.

V usage is TRBV11-3 and J usage is TRBJ2-1; D is possibly TRBD2 (5 bases). The CDR3 contains 20 residues. CDR1 is SGHNT and CDR2 is YENEEA in the germline V gene. The ends were cut back, 1 base at V and 4 bases at J, with 26 bases in the middle. The CDR3 DNA reads as TGTGCCAGCAGCTTAGTTGGTTTCGGGCTGGGAGACCGGAAGTACAATGAGCAGTTCTTC. Its translation is CASSLVGFGLGDRKYNEQFF.

The V gene is TRBV18, the J gene TRBJ2-7; TRBD1 might be the D (5 bases). Germline V gene sequence: CDR1 KGHSH, CDR2 LQKENI. With 3 bases removed from V and 0 bases from J, the gap between germline ends came to 15 bases. The CDR3 runs 16 residues. The CDR3 nucleotides are TGTGCCAGCTCACCCTCCAGGGCGGTAGGCTCCTACGAGCAGTACTTC. Translated, it gives CASSPSRAVGSYEQYF. The entire variable domain, with the rest obtained from reference TRBV18 and TRBJ2-7, is as follows: NAGVMQNPRHLVRRRGQEARLRCSPMKGHSHVYWYRQLPEEGLKFMVYLQKENIIDESGMPKERFSAEFPKEGPSILRIQQVVRGDSAAYFCASSPSRAVGSYEQYFGPGTRLTVT.

The chain uses TRBV5-6 and TRBJ1-5, with D possibly matching TRBD1 (5 bases). The CDR3 has 15 amino acids. Trimming shortened V by 0 bases and J by 5 bases, and 12 bases separated the two germline ends. CDR1 is SGHDT and CDR2 is YYEEEE in the germline V gene. In nucleotides, the CDR3 is TGTGCCAGCAGCTTGGTCGGGAGGGGAGATCAGCCCCAGCATTTT. Protein: CASSLVGRGDQPQHF. The complete variable domain, with remaining parts taken from reference TRBV5-6 and TRBJ1-5, reads DAGVTQSPTHLIKTRGQQVTLRCSPKSGHDTVSWYQQALGQGPQFIFQYYEEEERQRGNFPDRFSGHQFPNYSSELNVNALLLGDSALYLCASSLVGRGDQPQHFGDGTRLSIL.

This clone was recorded a few times. This chain uses TRBV7-6 with TRBJ2-1, with 12 bases aligning to TRBD2. This CDR3 comprises 20 residues. V lost 5 bases, J lost 7 bases, and 21 bases stayed unmatched. Germline CDR1 SGHVS, CDR2 FNYEAQ. The chain's CDR3 is CASSKSKQPVTSGSNNEQFF. CDR3 coding DNA: TGTGCCAGCAGCAAAAGCAAGCAGCCGGTGACTAGCGGGAGTAATAATGAGCAGTTCTTC.

This chain joins TRBV28 and TRBJ1-2; no firm D call. Deletions cut 3 bases from V and 7 bases from J, with 15 bases between. Germline CDR1 MDHEN, CDR2 SYDVKM. The CDR3 is 14 amino acids. The CDR3, as DNA: TGTGCCAGCAGTTTCCCGGGAAGAACGGTTGGCTACACCTTC. Its protein product is CASSFPGRTVGYTF.

The chain carries TRBV6-5 and TRBJ1-2; the D gene is possibly TRBD1 (5 bases). The V end lost 5 bases, the J end lost 2 bases, and 12 bases lay between the germline ends. Germline CDR1 and CDR2: MNHEY and SVGAGI. This CDR3 comprises 14 residues. The CDR3 protein is CASSPTQGNYGYTF. Written as DNA, the CDR3 is TGTGCCAGCAGTCCCACCCAGGGAAACTATGGCTACACCTTC.

The chain couples TRBV6-1 to TRBJ2-1; 10 positions match TRBD2. CDR3 length: 16 amino acids. Germline V gene data show CDR1 as MNHNS and CDR2 as SASEGT. V dropped 3 bases and J dropped 5; count of bases not matched to a gene: 7. CDR3 in amino acids: CASSDYIGLADNEQFF. CDR3 bases: TGTGCCAGCAGTGATTATATCGGACTAGCGGACAATGAGCAGTTCTTC.

The V call is TRBV4-2, the J call TRBJ2-5; 11 bases are shared with TRBD2. The length of the CDR3 is 15 residues. The V segment lost 6 bases and the J segment 5 bases; nucleotides outside the gene matches: 8. Germline V lookup: CDR1 LGHNA, CDR2 YNFKEQ. CDR3 DNA: TGTGCCAGCAGTGTTAGCGGGGGGGCCGGGGAGACCCAGTACTTC. Protein: CASSVSGGAGETQYF.

The J gene is TRBJ1-1, the V gene TRBV19, with D perhaps matching TRBD1 (6 bases). Germline V gene sequence: CDR1 LNHDA, CDR2 SQIVND (reference sequence). V shed 5 bases and J shed 4 bases, with 11 bases lying between them. The CDR3 has 13 amino acids. The CDR3 DNA reads TGTGCCAGTAGTTTCACAGGGAGCACTGAAGCTTTCTTT. Translation: CASSFTGSTEAFF.

The V and J genes are TRBV10-3 and TRBJ1-1, with a possible D match to TRBD1 (5 bases). Germline V CDR1 and CDR2: ENHRY, SYGVKD. The CDR3 has 16 residues. V lost 4 bases and J 0 bases, leaving 15 bases between the germline ends. Written as DNA, the CDR3 is TGTGCCATCAGTGCCCTCAGGGAGGGTATGAACACTGAAGCTTTCTTT. Protein: CAISALREGMNTEAFF.

This clone showed up just a few times. The chain recombines TRBV28 with TRBJ2-3; D is ambiguous. The V gene lost 6 bases and the J gene lost 0 bases, with 13 bases spanning the gap. In germline, CDR1 is MDHEN, CDR2 SYDVKM. The CDR3 length is 15 residues. In DNA form, the CDR3 reads TGTGCCAGCAGGCGTCTGGATTCTAGCACAGATACGCAGTATTTT. The encoded protein is CASRRLDSSTDTQYF.

V gene TRBV5-1 combines with J gene TRBJ2-2, with 9 bases matching TRBD1. This CDR3 has 15 residues. CDR1 is SGHRS, CDR2 YFSETQ, per germline. After removal of 0 bases from V and 5 bases from J, the junction contained 2 bases not matched to a gene. CDR3 nucleotides: TGCGCCAGCAGCTTGGGGACAGGGGAGACCGGGGAGCTGTTTTTT. The encoded protein is CASSLGTGETGELFF. The full variable domain, completed using reference TRBV5-1 and TRBJ2-2, is KAGVTQTPRYLIKTRGQQVTLSCSPISGHRSVSWYQQTPGQGLQFLFEYFSETQRNKGNFPGRFSGRQFSNSRSEMNVSTLELGDSALYLCASSLGTGETGELFFGEGSRLTVL.

This clone occurred once. V usage is TRBV18 and J usage is TRBJ2-1; D is unclear. The CDR3 has 13 residues. V lost 6 bases, J lost 4 bases, and 10 bases lay in between. Germline lookup yields CDR1 KGHSH and CDR2 LQKENI. The CDR3 sequence: CASSWGTYNEQFF. CDR3 DNA: TGTGCCAGCTCTTGGGGAACGTACAATGAGCAGTTCTTC.

The V call is TRBV6-5, the J call TRBJ1-2; perhaps TRBD1 as D (5 bases). The CDR3 has 15 amino acids. Germline V gives CDR1 MNHEY, CDR2 SVGAGI. The V and J ends lost 0 bases and 4 bases respectively, with 12 bases between them. CDR3 protein: CASSYSSMGVYGYTF. In nucleotides, the CDR3 is TGTGCCAGCAGTTACTCCTCCATGGGGGTCTATGGCTACACCTTC.

This chain links TRBV6-5 with TRBJ2-7; tentatively, D is TRBD1 (5 bases). In germline, CDR1 is MNHEY, CDR2 SVGAGI. Trimming removed 4 bases at V and 6 bases at J, with 16 bases between. The CDR3 totals 14 residues. DNA of the CDR3: TGTGCCAGCAGTTCCCAGGGTAATGGGGCCGAGCAGTACTTC. As protein: CASSSQGNGAEQYF.

The chain couples TRBV6-4 to TRBJ2-1, with 7 bases that match TRBD1. V gave up 5 bases and J gave up 5 bases; unmatched junction bases: 3. CDR3 length: 13 amino acids. CDR1 is MRHNA and CDR2 is SNTAGT in the germline V gene. This CDR3 is CASSTTGDNEQFF. CDR3 coding DNA: TGTGCCAGCAGTACTACAGGGGACAATGAGCAGTTCTTC.

The CDR3 loop reads CASSLGQGVSYEQYF. The CDR3 DNA sequence: TGTGCCAGTAGCCTGGGACAGGGTGTCTCCTACGAGCAGTACTTC. The chain carries TRBV19 and TRBJ2-7; 9 positions agree with TRBD1. There are 15 residues in the CDR3. J gave up 0 bases and V 6 bases, and 6 bases lay outside the gene matches. CDR1 LNHDA and CDR2 SQIVND come from the germline V gene (reference sequence).

The V gene is TRBV10-3, the J gene TRBJ2-7; a weak D match, TRBD2 (6 bases). The CDR3 is 14 amino acids. Germline loops: CDR1 ENHRY, CDR2 SYGVKD. V dropped 0 bases and J dropped 5 bases, with 11 bases sitting between them. This CDR3 reads CAISESGGDHEQYF. The CDR3 DNA sequence: TGTGCCATCAGTGAGTCTGGAGGGGACCACGAGCAGTACTTC.